The next 30 T cell receptor beta chains were all read from a single sample in a study of tumor-infiltrating lymphocytes in primary liver carcinoma (dated by TCRdb to about 2017). Reads for this sample came from an Illumina HiSeq 2500. Using a constant-region primer and ProtoScript II reverse transcriptase, TCRbeta-specific cDNA was reverse-transcribed from approximately 0.55 ug total RNA. Construction of the TCRbeta libraries relied on three nested rounds of multiplex PCR, following a slightly modified ARM-PCR procedure. Each of the first two PCR rounds ran for roughly 9 cycles using multiplex TRBV1-TRBV30 forward primers together with a Cbeta reverse primer. In-frame beta chains were kept once TCRdb had trimmed the public reads at Q25 with fastp and called clones with MiXCR. When rows share a CDR3 protein, they turn into one entry using the most common DNA and genes. This sample comprises just over 300,000 distinct CDR3 sequences, around 50% of them detected only once. Together, the top ten hold 17% of the sample.

Blood RNA was extracted from unsorted whole blood with TRIzol reagent; germline DNA came from the DNeasy Blood & Tissue kit. Sequenced input: peripheral blood. The receptors derive from a woman aged 25 to 45 with primary liver carcinoma and hepatitis B virus infection.

This clonotype came up many times. The chain has TRBV11-3 and TRBJ1-1; D ambiguous. Looked up from germline, CDR1 is SGHNT and CDR2 is YENEEA. Trimming left V 2 bases short and J 0 bases short, with 10 bases between. The CDR3 is 15 residues long. In DNA, the CDR3 is TGTGCCAGCAGCTTAACAGCGACTATGAACACTGAAGCTTTCTTT. It specifies CASSLTATMNTEAFF.

This clonotype occurred many times. The chain links TRBV12-3 or TRBV12-4 to TRBJ2-5; perhaps TRBD1 as D (6 bases). Trimming took off 6 bases at V and 2 bases at J, with 13 bases between the two ends. The CDR3 length is 14 residues. The CDR3 nucleotides read TGTGCCAGCAGCTTGGGACAAGTACAAGAGACCCAGTACTTC. It is translated as CASSLGQVQETQYF.

This clonotype was counted once. A much bigger clone sits one base away, suggesting this may be a read error. The rearrangement joins TRBV30 to TRBJ2-3; a weak D match, TRBD2 (5 bases). CDR3 length equals 12 residues. Germline assignment: CDR1 GTSNPN and CDR2 SVGIG (reference sequence). V was trimmed by 6 bases and J by 7 bases, leaving 14 bases between them. The CDR3 DNA follows: TGTGCCTGCGGGTCTAGCATAAATACGCAGTATTTT. Its protein product is CACGSSINTQYF.

Note on this clonotype: Since the CDR3 does not end with the conserved phenylalanine or tryptophan, this likely comes from a read error. The V call is TRBV5-1, the J call TRBJ2-3, with 10 bases lining up with TRBD2. Germline-derived CDR1 and CDR2 are SGHRS and YFSETQ. V lost 4 bases and J lost 2; bases outside the gene matches: 4. There are 15 residues in the CDR3. The CDR3 loop reads CASSRTSGYTDTQYL. CDR3 bases: TGCGCCAGCAGCCGGACTAGCGGCTACACAGATACGCAGTATCTT.

Worth noting for this clonotype: A much larger clone lies a single base off, so this may be a read error. This chain's CDR3 is CASTYKEYNEQFF. CDR3 bases: TGTGCCAGCACCTACAAGGAGTACAATGAGCAGTTCTTC. The chain combines TRBV5-5 with TRBJ2-1; D not resolved. Germline-derived CDR1 and CDR2 are SGHKS and YYEKEE (reference sequence). Trimming took off 6 bases at V and 4 bases at J, with 11 bases between the two ends. The CDR3 runs to 13 residues.

This clonotype showed up just a few times. This chain joins TRBV6-1 and TRBJ2-3; perhaps TRBD2 as D (5 bases). In germline, CDR1 is MNHNS, CDR2 SASEGT. The CDR3 is made up of 13 amino acids. V was clipped by 1 base and J by 10 bases, with 12 bases between them. The CDR3 here is CASSEGLFPPQYF. The CDR3 nucleotides read TGTGCCAGCAGTGAAGGACTATTCCCCCCGCAGTATTTT.

This clonotype was seen more than once but under ten times. The chain links TRBV6-6 to TRBJ2-4; 7 bases map to TRBD2. The J segment lost 6 bases and the V segment lost 5 bases, leaving 13 bases of the junction unmatched. CDR1 MNHNY and CDR2 SVGAGI come from the germline V gene (reference sequence). This CDR3 spans 16 amino acids. The CDR3 DNA reads TGTGCCAGCAGTCCCAATACTGCGGGAGTTGGAAACATTCAGTACTTC. Translated: CASSPNTAGVGNIQYF.

The chain's CDR3 is CASSLVARRKETQYF. The CDR3 nucleotides are TGTGCCAGCAGCTTAGTCGCCAGACGTAAAGAGACCCAGTACTTC. The rearrangement links TRBV11-3 to TRBJ2-5, with D uncertain. The CDR3 is 15 residues long. V lost 1 base, J lost 3 bases, and 12 bases lay in between. CDR1 SGHNT and CDR2 YENEEA come from the germline V gene.

In this sample, this clonotype turned up many times. This chain uses TRBV6-6 with TRBJ2-7, with 13 bases lining up with TRBD2. Germline CDR1 is MNHNY and CDR2 is SVGAGI (reference sequence). This CDR3 region has 16 residues. V shed 5 bases, J shed 3 bases, and the junction held 7 bases outside the gene matches. The CDR3, as DNA: TGTGCCAGCAGTGACCCGGGACTAGCGGGAAACTACGAGCAGTACTTC. Its protein is CASSDPGLAGNYEQYF.

V gene TRBV6-2 or TRBV6-3 combines with J gene TRBJ2-5, with 7 bases fitting TRBD2. This CDR3 has 17 amino acids. With 6 bases clipped from V and 10 bases from J, the junction kept 23 bases outside the gene matches. Germline CDR1 MNHEY, CDR2 SVGEGT. CDR3 DNA sequence: TGTGCCAGCAGCTCCGGACCAGCGGGGAGGAGGACTCAGTGCCAGTACTTC. Translated: CASSSGPAGRRTQCQYF.

For this clonotype: One end of the junction is discordant with germline, which a read error may explain. This chain connects TRBV5-4 to TRBJ2-1, with a tentative D call TRBD2 (7 bases). The CDR3 contains 16 residues. Germline V lookup: CDR1 SGHNT, CDR2 YYREEE (reference sequence). CDR3 nucleotides: TGTGCCAGTAGCTTGGGGGGGGCAGGAGCCTACAATGAGCAGTTCTTC. Translation: CASSLGGAGAYNEQFF.

In regard to this clonotype: This clone may be a read error of a much larger clone one base away. The J gene is TRBJ2-5, the V gene TRBV11-2, with no clear D. V was trimmed by 2 bases and J by 3 bases, leaving 10 bases between them. Germline values: CDR1 SGHAT, CDR2 FQNNGV. The CDR3 length is 14 residues. The CDR3 sequence: CASSLIQPEETQYF. The CDR3 DNA sequence: TGTGCCAGCAGCTTAATTCAGCCCGAAGAGACCCAGTACTTC.

This clonotype was seen just once. The junction shows a germline mismatch at one end, possibly a read error. The chain has TRBV7-6 and TRBJ1-1; D may be TRBD1 (5 bases). This CDR3 spans 14 amino acids. CDR1 and CDR2 (germline): SGHVS, FNYEAQ. The CDR3 DNA follows: TGTGCCAGCAGCCTGGGACGGATGAACACTGAAGCTGTCTTT. The encoded protein is CASSLGRMNTEAVF.

Comments on this clonotype: Just one base apart from a much larger clone, this may be a read error. V usage is TRBV11-2 and J usage is TRBJ2-3; D remains ambiguous. Germline CDR1 SGHAT, CDR2 FQNNGV. This CDR3 is built from 16 residues. CDR3 amino acids: CVSSFGPQHRADTQYF. DNA of the CDR3: TGTGTCAGCAGCTTCGGGCCCCAGCATCGGGCAGATACGCAGTATTTT.

The rearrangement joins TRBV5-6 to TRBJ2-2; D may be TRBD2 (6 bases). CDR3 length equals 17 residues. Between the trimmed V and J ends, which lost 3 bases and 0 bases, there was a span of 15 bases. Looked up from germline, CDR1 is SGHDT and CDR2 is YYEEEE. CDR3 residues: CASSSRGWVTNTGELFF. CDR3 nucleotide sequence: TGTGCCAGCAGCTCACGGGGGTGGGTAACGAACACCGGGGAGCTGTTTTTT.

Points on this clonotype: Being one base from a much bigger clone, this may be a read error. The chain couples TRBV6-5 to TRBJ2-7; no firm D call. Trimming took off 9 bases at V and 9 bases at J, with 21 bases between the two ends. This CDR3 is built from 13 residues. Germline-derived CDR1 and CDR2 are MNHEY and SVGAGI. In nucleotides, the CDR3 is TGTGCCAGTGTCGGCCCCAGACACCCTCGGCAGTACTTC. It codes for CASVGPRHPRQYF.

A note on this clonotype: The CDR3 does not end in the conserved phenylalanine or tryptophan, so this is likely a read error. The gene calls are TRBV4-1 and TRBJ2-1; D gene ambiguous. Germline V CDR1 and CDR2: MGHRA, YSYEKL. V lost 1 base, J lost 7 bases, and 8 bases lay in between. This CDR3 contains 13 residues. CDR3 sequence (DNA): TGCGCCAGCAGCCAAGGAATGGGGAATGAGCAGTTCTCC. Residues: CASSQGMGNEQFS.

The CDR3 reads CASSEMGNSPLHF. CDR3 coding DNA: TGTGCCAGCAGTGAAATGGGCAATTCACCCCTCCACTTT. The chain links TRBV6-1 to TRBJ1-6; D not resolved. In germline, CDR1 is MNHNS, CDR2 SASEGT. This CDR3 contains 13 residues. V lost 2 bases, J lost 7 bases, and 6 bases lay in between.

With respect to this clonotype: Given a much more abundant clone one base away, this may be a read error. V gene TRBV5-4 combines with J gene TRBJ2-3, with D perhaps TRBD2 (7 bases). V was trimmed by 3 bases and J by 6 bases, leaving 17 bases between them. The CDR3 spans 15 residues. Germline V CDR1 and CDR2: SGHNT, YYREEE (reference sequence). DNA for the CDR3: TGTGCCAGCAGCTCGGACGGGGGGCGCATTGATACGCAGTATTTT. Its translation: CASSSDGGRIDTQYF.

In its sample, this clonotype was seen once. One junction end disagrees with the germline gene, perhaps due to a read error. V usage is TRBV6-5 and J usage is TRBJ1-5; the D is unclear. Germline assignment: CDR1 MNHEY and CDR2 SVGAGI. The CDR3 is made up of 14 amino acids. CDR3 amino acids: CVSSYSLGGQPQHF. As DNA, the CDR3 is TGTGTCAGCAGTTACTCCCTGGGTGGTCAGCCCCAGCATTTT.

The sample holds a few counts of this clonotype. The chain has TRBV12-3 or TRBV12-4 and TRBJ1-2; TRBD1 is a possible D gene (6 bases). The CDR3 has 12 amino acids. V shed 5 bases and J shed 3 bases, with 7 bases lying between them. The CDR3 sequence: CASSDRYYGYTF. CDR3 nucleotide sequence: TGTGCCAGCAGTGACAGGTACTATGGCTACACCTTC.

Worth noting for this clonotype: A read error is possible here, since a much larger clone lies one base away. The chain is built from TRBV4-3 and TRBJ2-1; D possibly corresponds to TRBD2 (6 bases). CDR3 size: 18 residues. With 0 bases removed from V and 7 bases from J, the gap between germline ends came to 22 bases. CDR1 is LGHNA, CDR2 YSLEER, per germline. The CDR3 DNA sequence: TGCGCCAGCAGCCAAGAACCCTTTGGCGGGGCAGGCATAAATGAGCAGTTCTTC. It translates to CASSQEPFGGAGINEQFF.

The chain carries TRBV5-5 and TRBJ2-3; 8 nucleotides agree with TRBD2. The CDR3 loop spans 15 amino acids. Germline CDR1 reads SGHKS; CDR2 reads YYEKEE (reference sequence). V lost 2 bases, J lost 4 bases, and 6 bases stayed unmatched. In DNA, the CDR3 is TGTGCCAGCAGCTTTACAGCGGGAGTTGCAGATACGCAGTATTTT. This sequence encodes CASSFTAGVADTQYF.

This clonotype rates as medium-sized. The chain uses TRBV29-1 and TRBJ1-2; D gene unclear. V gave up 7 bases and J gave up 5 bases, with 11 bases separating them. Per germline, CDR1 SQVTM and CDR2 ANQGSEA. The CDR3 extends over 11 amino acids. For the CDR3, the DNA is TGCAGCGCTTTGGTCTCATATGGCTACACCTTC. Protein: CSALVSYGYTF.

This clonotype was counted many times. This chain uses TRBV6-2 or TRBV6-3 with TRBJ2-5, with D hard to call. Looked up from germline, CDR1 is MNHEY and CDR2 is SVGEGT. Trimming took 6 bases from V and 5 from J, leaving 10 bases between them. The CDR3 length is 12 residues. DNA of the CDR3: TGTGCCAGCAGCCCTTCCGATGAGACCCAGTACTTC. Translated, it gives CASSPSDETQYF.

There are a few counts of this clonotype. The conserved closing phenylalanine or tryptophan is absent in this CDR3, likely reflecting a read error. The chain employs TRBV6-5 and TRBJ1-5; D not certain. CDR1 is MNHEY and CDR2 is SVGAGI in the germline V gene. The CDR3 runs 16 residues. Trimming took 2 bases from V and 1 from J, leaving 12 bases between them. The CDR3 region is CASSYRGPGSNQPQHS. The CDR3 nucleotides are TGTGCCAGCAGTTACCGGGGTCCCGGGAGCAATCAGCCCCAGCATTCT.

This chain joins TRBV30 and TRBJ1-3; no firm D call. The CDR3 runs 16 residues. CDR1 is GTSNPN and CDR2 is SVGIG in the germline V gene (reference sequence). Deletions cut 3 bases from V and 4 bases from J, with 19 bases between. Here the CDR3 reads CAWRKLRSGVGNTIYF. CDR3 nucleotides: TGTGCCTGGAGGAAGTTGAGGTCTGGGGTCGGAAACACCATATATTTT.

Concerning this clonotype: The germline gene is not matched at one end of the junction; a read error may be the cause. This chain uses TRBV4-2 with TRBJ1-2; TRBD1 is a possible D gene (5 bases). This CDR3 has 15 residues. CDR1 is LGHNA and CDR2 is YNFKEQ in the germline V gene. CDR3 in DNA: TGTGCCAGCAACCAAGATGAAGGGGTGCTCTATGGCTACACCTTC. It encodes CASNQDEGVLYGYTF.

This clonotype has a handful of counts. The V and J genes are TRBV5-4 and TRBJ2-3; D ambiguous. The germline V gene encodes CDR1 SGHNT and CDR2 YYREEE (reference sequence). The CDR3 length is 15 residues. The germline V and J ends were trimmed by 4 bases and 1 base, with 13 bases remaining between them. CDR3 sequence (DNA): TGTGCCAGCAGCCTTGGCGGAGTCCGCACAGATACGCAGTATTTT. Encoded protein: CASSLGGVRTDTQYF. Looking up the rest from reference TRBV5-4 and TRBJ2-3 gives the full variable domain: ETGVTQSPTHLIKTRGQQVTLRCSSQSGHNTVSWYQQALGQGPQFIFQYYREEENGRGNFPPRFSGLQFPNYSSELNVNALELDDSALYLCASSLGGVRTDTQYFGPGTRLTVL.

V and J are TRBV11-2 and TRBJ2-3, with D uncertain. The J call may be faulty, since TRBJ1-5 better matches the DNA end. CDR3 length equals 13 residues. The germline V gene encodes CDR1 SGHAT and CDR2 FQNNGV. CDR3 residues: CASSHWSTDTQHF. Written as DNA, the CDR3 is TGTGCCAGCAGCCACTGGAGTACAGATACGCAGCATTTT.